These 31 T cell receptor beta chains were sequenced from one sample in a study of vaccination effects on CD4 cells after COVID-19 (dated by TCRdb to between 2021 and 2022). To prepare the library, the immunoSEQ multiplex PCR assay was applied. Sourced from immuneACCESS, this table was stored by TCRdb with only in-frame sequences that have V and J called. A share of the clones is absent; for the studies checked, an unresolved V gene accounts for under half, and the remainder has no known explanation. In all, the sample holds 41,000 or so clones, and about two thirds of those were seen once. The top ten clonotypes cover approximately 25% of the sample. To identify antigen-specific CD4+ T cell clonotypes by their expansion, the ViraFEST assay first stimulated PBMC with viral peptide pools and then applied TCR sequencing. After around 11 days of culture, CD4+ T cells were isolated with the EasySep CD4+ T cell isolation kit. Healthy vaccine recipients had no prior SARS-CoV-2 infection, confirmed by negative nucleocapsid antibodies before and after vaccination.

These receptors' targets are unknown. Sequenced material: CD4+ T cells from PBMCs cultured with HCoV-OC43 spike peptides, taken before COVID-19 vaccination. Taken with the paper, the label for cell subset or site translates to: HCoV-OC43 spike overlapping peptide pool stimulation. Source of these receptors: a human donor who received a COVID-19 vaccine.

The chain uses TRBV6-1 and TRBJ1-1, with no clear D. The CDR3 runs to 15 residues. V lost 2 bases and J lost 1, with 11 bases in between. CDR1 and CDR2 (germline): MNHNS, SASEGT. CDR3 residues: CASSELQWKNTEAFF. The CDR3 region has the DNA TGTGCCAGCAGTGAATTACAGTGGAAGAACACTGAAGCTTTCTTT.

The chain combines TRBV6-5 with TRBJ2-1; TRBD1 agrees at 7 bases. The CDR3 consists of 12 residues. Looked up from germline, CDR1 is MNHEY and CDR2 is SVGAGI. V shed 6 bases, J shed 8 bases, and the junction held 4 bases outside the gene matches. CDR3 sequence (DNA): TGTGCCAGCAGGGGACAGCTCCATGAGCAGTTCTTC. This codes for CASRGQLHEQFF.

The chain has TRBV6-5 and TRBJ2-1; perhaps D is TRBD1 or TRBD2 (5 bases each). The CDR3 is 15 amino acids. Trimming removed 7 bases at V and 1 base at J, with 14 bases between. Germline values: CDR1 MNHEY, CDR2 SVGAGI. The DNA for the CDR3 is TGTGCCAGCAAGGCCGGGACCGTGTCCTACAATGAGCAGTTCTTC. It specifies CASKAGTVSYNEQFF.

The chain combines TRBV6-1 with TRBJ2-2; no reliable D call. CDR1 and CDR2 from the germline V gene are MNHNS and SASEGT. The CDR3 is made up of 14 amino acids. Trimming took 1 base from V and 5 from J, leaving 8 bases between them. As DNA, the CDR3 is TGTGCCAGCAGTGAAGACGGTAATACCGGGGAGCTGTTTTTT. It yields the protein CASSEDGNTGELFF.

V and J are TRBV6-5 and TRBJ1-1; D gene uncertain. This CDR3 region has 13 residues. V lost 0 bases, J lost 5 bases, and 7 bases lay in between. Germline V gene lookup returns CDR1 MNHEY and CDR2 SVGAGI. DNA for the CDR3: TGTGCCAGCAGTTACTCTTGGGATACTGAAGCTTTCTTT. Encoded protein: CASSYSWDTEAFF.

The chain employs TRBV7-2 and TRBJ1-1, with 7 bases identical to TRBD1. The trim removed 5 bases at V and 7 bases at J, leaving 13 bases unmatched. Germline V gives CDR1 SGHTA, CDR2 FQGNSA. CDR3 length: 15 amino acids. The CDR3 nucleotides are TGTGCCAGCAGCCCGAGGACAGGCGCAGTAAGTGAAGCTTTCTTT. Its translation is CASSPRTGAVSEAFF.

The CDR3 here is CATSLAGETDTQYF. In nucleotides, the CDR3 is TGTGCCACCTCACTAGCGGGAGAGACAGATACGCAGTATTTT. The J gene is TRBJ2-3, the V gene TRBV6-5, with 11 nucleotides matching TRBD2. V was pared by 10 bases and J by 3 bases, with 6 bases of the junction left unmatched. The germline V gene encodes CDR1 MNHEY and CDR2 SVGAGI. The CDR3 contains 14 residues.

This clone turned up a few times. V gene TRBV28 combines with J gene TRBJ2-2; 10 nucleotides agree with TRBD2. CDR3 length equals 19 residues. The junction had 12 bases not matched to a gene; V was cut back by 3 bases and J by 2 bases. The germline V gene encodes CDR1 MDHEN and CDR2 SYDVKM. CDR3: CASSFPSGRAVENTGELFF. In nucleotides, the CDR3 is TGTGCCAGCAGTTTCCCGAGCGGGAGGGCCGTTGAAAACACCGGGGAGCTGTTTTTT.

The gene calls are TRBV5-1 and TRBJ2-5; the D call may be TRBD1 or TRBD2 (5 bases each). The CDR3 runs 15 residues. Looked up from germline, CDR1 is SGHRS and CDR2 is YFSETQ. The V end was cut by 4 bases, the J end by 5 bases, with 18 bases between. CDR3 bases: TGCGCCAGCAGCGTCGGACTGGGACGATTCGAGACCCAGTACTTC. Translation: CASSVGLGRFETQYF.

The rearrangement joins TRBV6-1 to TRBJ2-1; 10 bases are a match to TRBD2. The junction had 11 bases not matched to a gene; V was cut back by 8 bases and J by 10 bases. The CDR3 contains 14 residues. Germline V gives CDR1 MNHNS, CDR2 SASEGT. Here the CDR3 DNA reads TGTGCCAGCCGTTCAGAGAGCGGGAGGGCGGAGCAGTTCTTC. It codes for CASRSESGRAEQFF.

This rearrangement joins TRBV7-9 to TRBJ2-5; 9 bases agree with TRBD1. Germline assignment: CDR1 SEHNR and CDR2 FQNEAQ (reference sequence). The CDR3 covers 16 residues. Losses at the gene ends were 4 bases for V and 5 bases for J; bases not matched to a gene: 11. The CDR3 loop is CASSSPRTGVGETQYF. CDR3 in DNA: TGTGCCAGCAGCTCCCCGCGGACAGGGGTGGGGGAGACCCAGTACTTC.

The chain has TRBV2 and TRBJ2-1, with TRBD2 matching 14 bases. The V gene end was trimmed by 4 bases and the J gene end by 10 bases; junction bases not matched to a gene: 12. Germline V CDR1 and CDR2: SNHLY, FYNNEI. This CDR3 has 17 residues. The CDR3: CASSGGLAGATRGEQFF. The CDR3 nucleotides are TGTGCCAGCAGTGGGGGACTAGCGGGGGCCACACGGGGGGAGCAGTTCTTC.

V usage is TRBV3-1 (or the pseudogene TRBV3-2) and J usage is TRBJ2-3; 10 bases match TRBD2. The CDR3 is made up of 16 amino acids. The ends lost 5 bases at V and 2 bases at J; junction bases unmatched: 7. Germline assignment: CDR1 LGHDT and CDR2 YNNKEL (reference sequence). CDR3 in amino acids: CASSTLAGAYTDTQYF. CDR3 nucleotide sequence: TGTGCCAGCAGCACTCTAGCGGGGGCCTACACAGATACGCAGTATTTT.

The chain links TRBV6-6 to TRBJ2-7; 10 bases are shared with TRBD2. Unmatched junction bases numbered 10, after V lost 0 bases and J lost 11 bases. This CDR3 region has 15 residues. Germline-derived CDR1 and CDR2 are MNHNY and SVGAGI (reference sequence). Written as DNA, the CDR3 is TGTGCCAGCAGTTACTCACTAGCGGGACCCCGGGAGAAGTACTTC. It specifies CASSYSLAGPREKYF.

The CDR3 DNA is TGTGCCTGGGGACAGGGGGCGTGGGAGACCCAGTACTTC. Translating gives CAWGQGAWETQYF. The gene calls are TRBV30 and TRBJ2-5, with 11 bases matching TRBD1. The CDR3 has 13 amino acids. In germline, CDR1 is GTSNPN, CDR2 SVGIG (reference sequence). With V trimmed by 5 bases and J by 5 bases, 4 bases remained unmatched.

This rearrangement joins TRBV12-3 or TRBV12-4 to TRBJ2-3, with TRBD2 as a possible D gene (5 bases). The V and J ends lost 2 bases and 6 bases respectively, with 9 bases between them. This CDR3 comprises 13 residues. Here the CDR3 reads CASSLLGGDTQYF. In DNA, the CDR3 is TGTGCCAGCAGTTTATTGGGCGGGGATACGCAGTATTTT.

This clone was observed a handful of times. CDR3 DNA: TGTGCCAGCACTACGGGACTAGCGGACCAAGAGACCCAGTACTTC. Protein sequence: CASTTGLADQETQYF. This chain links TRBV5-5 with TRBJ2-5; 11 bases agree with TRBD2. Germline-derived CDR1 and CDR2 are SGHKS and YYEKEE (reference sequence). The CDR3 has 15 residues. V lost 6 bases to trimming and J lost 0 bases; unmatched junction nucleotides: 4.

The V gene is TRBV7-8, the J gene TRBJ2-2, with D possibly being TRBD1 (6 bases). The V and J ends lost 8 bases and 4 bases respectively, with 14 bases between them. CDR3 length: 14 amino acids. The V gene's germline CDR1 is SGHVS and CDR2 FQNEAQ. The CDR3: CASRNGTTTGELFF. CDR3 bases: TGTGCCAGCCGTAACGGGACAACCACCGGGGAGCTGTTTTTT. Drawing the rest from reference TRBV7-8 and TRBJ2-2, the complete variable domain is GAGVSQSPRYKVAKRGQDVALRCDPISGHVSLFWYQQALGQGPEFLTYFQNEAQLDKSGLPSDRFFAERPEGSVSTLKIQRTQQEDSAVYLCASRNGTTTGELFFGEGSRLTVL.

The chain recombines TRBV28 with TRBJ1-5; TRBD1 matches at 7 bases. In germline, CDR1 is MDHEN, CDR2 SYDVKM. V shed 5 bases, J shed 2 bases, and the junction held 12 bases outside the gene matches. This CDR3 is 17 amino acids long. CDR3 sequence: CASSPRQGYSGNQPQHF. As DNA, the CDR3 is TGTGCCAGCAGTCCCCGACAGGGCTACTCTGGCAATCAGCCCCAGCATTTT.

The V call is TRBV12-3 or TRBV12-4, the J call TRBJ2-1; TRBD2 matches at 8 bases. The V and J ends lost 10 bases and 2 bases, in that order; junction bases with no gene match: 4. The length of the CDR3 is 13 residues. CDR3 nucleotide sequence: TGTGCCACCGGGGGGGGGACCTACAATGAGCAGTTCTTC. Translating it yields CATGGGTYNEQFF.

As concerns this clone: The same CDR3 also results from other DNA sequences found in this sample. V is TRBV11-2 and J is TRBJ2-7; unclear D gene. V dropped 8 bases and J dropped 0 bases, with 5 bases sitting between them. Germline V CDR1 and CDR2: SGHAT, FQNNGV. The CDR3 is 11 amino acids. The CDR3 here is CASGISYEQYF. CDR3 in DNA: TGTGCCAGCGGAATCTCCTACGAGCAGTACTTC.

CDR3 in DNA: TGTGCCTGGAGTCGTTGGGACCGCGGTAACTATGGCTACACCTTC. As protein: CAWSRWDRGNYGYTF. The chain uses TRBV30 and TRBJ1-2; D is perhaps TRBD1 (5 bases). The CDR3 extends over 15 amino acids. CDR1 and CDR2 (germline): GTSNPN, SVGIG (reference sequence). V lost 2 bases, J lost 1 base, and 14 bases lay in between.

This clone was found once. The chain uses TRBV9 and TRBJ2-7; TRBD1 is a possible D gene (6 bases). The CDR3 runs 14 residues. Germline-derived CDR1 and CDR2 are SGDLS and YYNGEE. V dropped 1 base and J dropped 3 bases, with 11 bases sitting between them. The chain's CDR3 is CASSVSGRGYEQYF. CDR3 sequence (DNA): TGTGCCAGCAGCGTAAGTGGCAGGGGCTACGAGCAGTACTTC. The full variable domain, completed using reference TRBV9 and TRBJ2-7, is DSGVTQTPKHLITATGQRVTLRCSPRSGDLSVYWYQQSLDQGLQFLIQYYNGEERAKGNILERFSAQQFPDLHSELNLSSLELGDSALYFCASSVSGRGYEQYFGPGTRLTVT.

V and J are TRBV4-1 and TRBJ1-2; 7 nucleotides line up with TRBD1. Germline V gives CDR1 MGHRA, CDR2 YSYEKL. The CDR3 is made up of 14 amino acids. Germline trimming cut 1 base from V and 4 bases from J; bases unmatched to any gene: 3. CDR3: CASSQGSGGYGYTF. The CDR3 nucleotides are TGCGCCAGCAGCCAAGGTTCAGGGGGCTATGGCTACACCTTC.

The chain recombines TRBV6-5 with TRBJ2-2; possibly TRBD1 for D (5 bases). V lost 6 bases, J lost 0 bases, and 11 bases lay in between. Germline V CDR1 and CDR2: MNHEY, SVGAGI. The length of the CDR3 is 15 residues. In DNA form, the CDR3 reads TGTGCCAGCAGGTTAGACAGTACGAACACCGGGGAGCTGTTTTTT. Translation: CASRLDSTNTGELFF.

This clone showed up just a few times. The chain combines TRBV6-5 with TRBJ1-2; 7 bases are a match to TRBD1. The CDR3 length is 13 residues. J gave up 3 bases and V 6 bases, and 4 bases lay outside the gene matches. Germline values: CDR1 MNHEY, CDR2 SVGAGI. CDR3 nucleotide sequence: TGTGCCAGCAGGCCAACAGGGGACTATGGCTACACCTTC. Translating gives CASRPTGDYGYTF.

The chain employs TRBV6-6 and TRBJ1-2; D ambiguous. Trimming cost V 7 bases and J 1 base, with 7 bases left between them. This CDR3 is built from 12 residues. The germline gives CDR1 MNHNY, CDR2 SVGAGI (reference sequence). CDR3 amino acids: CASIGNNYGYTF. The CDR3 coding sequence is TGTGCCAGCATAGGGAATAACTATGGCTACACCTTC.

This clone has only a few counts. This sequence joins TRBV2 and TRBJ1-3; D is uncertain. This CDR3 is built from 12 residues. Trimming took 5 bases from V and 4 from J, leaving 6 bases between them. CDR1 is SNHLY, CDR2 FYNNEI, per germline. The CDR3 DNA follows: TGTGCCAGCAGTTTACAGGGAAACACCATATATTTT. Protein product: CASSLQGNTIYF.

The chain links TRBV29-1 to TRBJ2-3, with D perhaps TRBD2 (5 bases). This CDR3 has 14 residues. Trimming took 4 bases from V and 2 from J, leaving 13 bases between them. Germline V gives CDR1 SQVTM, CDR2 ANQGSEA. The CDR3 nucleotides read TGCAGCGTTGGAATGCGAGGGTACACAGATACGCAGTATTTT. Translated, it gives CSVGMRGYTDTQYF.

V gene TRBV27 combines with J gene TRBJ2-3, with unresolved D. Germline CDR1 is MNHEY and CDR2 is SMNVEV (reference sequence). Trimming removed 5 bases at V and 6 bases at J, with 9 bases between. CDR3 length: 12 amino acids. The CDR3 loop is CASSIMGDTQYF. CDR3 bases: TGTGCCAGCAGTATTATGGGGGATACGCAGTATTTT.

This clone was counted a single time. The rearrangement uses TRBV18 and TRBJ2-7, with TRBD2 identical over 9 bases. CDR1 is KGHSH and CDR2 is LQKENI in the germline V gene. The CDR3 contains 15 residues. V dropped 3 bases and J dropped 3; count of bases not matched to a gene: 6. CDR3: CASSPSLAGNYEQYF. The CDR3 bases are TGTGCCAGCTCACCCAGCCTAGCGGGAAACTACGAGCAGTACTTC.